This T cell receptor beta chain was identified during a study of shared clonotypes between healthy human individuals. General study points: A reduction in generation probabilities was seen for non-shared clonotypes relative to those shared by all four donors.

Per the authors' pipeline: Junction-only immunoSEQ data arrived without quality scores, meaning filtering differed. Profiling relied on immunoSEQ multiplex PCR, and the TCRdb table lists in-frame clones only, not all of them. That table furnishes V, J and clone size, whereas the DNA furnished D and trimming. The data contain around 2,000,000 clones, over 85% of them singletons. Positive CCR7 selection of CD45RO-negative cells yielded the naive CD8 cells, and terminally differentiated effector memory CD45RA+ cells were excluded. HIV-negative, healthy adults without recent acute infections or vaccinations were the donors. Points on this clone: Its specificity is unknown.

The TCR comes from a man between 18 and 35 years old in good health. Sequenced input: naive CD8+ T cells sorted from blood.

CDR3 bases: TGTGCCAGCAGTTTTCTGGGGGTTCTTGGGAACACTGAAGCTTTCTTT. Its protein is CASSFLGVLGNTEAFF. This chain connects TRBV27 to TRBJ1-1; D might be TRBD1 (5 bases). CDR1 and CDR2 from the germline V gene are MNHEY and SMNVEV (reference sequence). Trimming took 3 bases from V and 1 from J, leaving 15 bases between them. There are 16 residues in the CDR3.